The 27 T cell receptor beta chains presented below share a single source sample, sequenced in a study of T cells in Graves' hyperthyroidism and ophthalmopathy. TCR beta CDR3 regions were amplified from RNA transcripts. The TCR CDR3 was amplified in a first-round RT-PCR using the HTBI primer set. TCRdb reprocessed the multiplex PCR reads with MiXCR, giving one entry per CDR3 protein. The sample contains 300,000 to 450,000 distinct CDR3 sequences, about 13% of which appear only once. Sequenced: blood. The receptors here all came from a man aged 25-40 years with Graves' hyperthyroidism that later progressed to Graves' ophthalmopathy.

This clonotype was detected only a few times. The rearrangement uses TRBV6-1 and TRBJ2-1; 9 bases are shared with TRBD1. Per germline, CDR1 MNHNS and CDR2 SASEGT. V was pared by 1 base and J by 8 bases, with 6 bases of the junction left unmatched. The CDR3 has 15 amino acids. The CDR3 sequence is CASSEGTGGADEQFF. The CDR3 DNA follows: TGTGCCAGCAGTGAAGGAACAGGGGGCGCGGATGAGCAGTTCTTC.

In its sample, this clonotype was seen many times. J is TRBJ1-5 and V is TRBV2, with D perhaps TRBD1 (6 bases). This CDR3 has 14 amino acids. Germline CDR1 is SNHLY and CDR2 is FYNNEI. Trimming took 4 bases from V and 4 from J, leaving 11 bases between them. The CDR3 loop is CASSVTGRNQPQHF. The CDR3 nucleotides are TGTGCCAGCAGTGTTACAGGGCGAAATCAGCCCCAGCATTTT.

This rearrangement joins TRBV20-1 to TRBJ2-7, with 9 bases matching TRBD2. V lost 3 bases and J lost 4; bases outside the gene matches: 7. This CDR3 contains 14 residues. Germline assignment: CDR1 DFQATT and CDR2 SNEGSKA (reference sequence). The CDR3 protein is CSASGRLAVYEQYF. CDR3 nucleotide sequence: TGCAGTGCTAGTGGAAGACTAGCGGTTTACGAGCAGTACTTC.

This chain joins TRBV6-1 and TRBJ1-3; maybe TRBD1 (5 bases). CDR3 length equals 16 residues. Germline CDR1 reads MNHNS; CDR2 reads SASEGT. V lost 7 bases, J lost 2 bases, and 18 bases lay in between. In DNA form, the CDR3 reads TGTGCCAGCACCGAGGGGCCTCATGGGGCTGGAAACACCATATATTTT. Translation gives CASTEGPHGAGNTIYF.

This clonotype showed up many times. The gene calls are TRBV28 and TRBJ1-3; TRBD1 might be the D (6 bases). The CDR3 is made up of 16 amino acids. The germline V gene encodes CDR1 MDHEN and CDR2 SYDVKM. Trimming shortened V by 6 bases and J by 3 bases, and 18 bases separated the two germline ends. The CDR3 reads CASRKTGSLGGNTIYF. The CDR3 region has the DNA TGTGCCAGCAGAAAAACAGGGTCTCTAGGTGGAAACACCATATATTTT.

The rearrangement uses TRBV5-1 and TRBJ1-2; D gene unclear. Between the trimmed V and J ends, which lost 4 bases and 0 bases, there was a span of 10 bases. From germline, CDR1 is SGHRS and CDR2 YFSETQ. The length of the CDR3 is 14 residues. The DNA for the CDR3 is TGCGCCAGCAGCCCCGACGGAGCTAACTATGGCTACACCTTC. This codes for CASSPDGANYGYTF.

CDR3 coding DNA: TGTGCCAGCAGTTCCGTGACGGAATCCGCCGAGCAGTACTTC. This sequence encodes CASSSVTESAEQYF. The V and J genes are TRBV12-3 or TRBV12-4 and TRBJ2-7; D is unclear. Trimming cost V 4 bases and J 6 bases, with 16 bases left between them. This CDR3 has 14 residues.

As for this clonotype: This sequence may be a read error, since a much larger clone differs from it by one base. The chain is built from TRBV27 and TRBJ1-1, with 7 bases aligning to TRBD1. The CDR3 extends over 16 amino acids. Germline V gives CDR1 MNHEY, CDR2 SMNVEV (reference sequence). V dropped 5 bases and J dropped 5; count of bases not matched to a gene: 14. This CDR3 reads CASSPIGQEGDTEAFF. The CDR3 region has the DNA TGTGCCAGCAGTCCGATCGGACAGGAGGGGGATACTGAAGCTTTCTTT.

This clonotype has just a few counts. The V gene is TRBV13, the J gene TRBJ1-6; D uncertain. Germline V gene lookup returns CDR1 PRHDT and CDR2 FYEKMQ (reference sequence). CDR3 size: 15 residues. The germline V and J ends were trimmed by 4 bases and 5 bases, with 12 bases remaining between them. DNA of the CDR3: TGTGCCAGCAGCTCCTCCGGGATTAATAATTCACCCCTCCACTTT. The encoded protein is CASSSSGINNSPLHF.

This clonotype appeared many times. This chain joins TRBV11-2 and TRBJ2-5; D perhaps matches TRBD2 (6 bases). The CDR3 spans 14 residues. Trimming took off 5 bases at V and 1 base at J, with 11 bases between the two ends. Germline CDR1 is SGHAT and CDR2 is FQNNGV. CDR3 nucleotide sequence: TGTGCCAGCAGCCTACGGAGGGCCCAAGAGACCCAGTACTTC. It codes for CASSLRRAQETQYF. Drawing the rest from reference TRBV11-2 and TRBJ2-5, the complete variable domain is EAGVAQSPRYKIIEKRQSVAFWCNPISGHATLYWYQQILGQGPKLLIQFQNNGVVDDSQLPKDRFSAERLKGVDSTLKIQPAKLEDSAVYLCASSLRRAQETQYFGPGTRLLVL.

To note about this clonotype: A read error may account for a junction end that differs from germline. The V and J genes are TRBV5-1 and TRBJ2-2; 7 bases map to TRBD1. This CDR3 has 16 amino acids. Germline CDR1 SGHRS, CDR2 YFSETQ. CDR3 amino acids: CASSLEGAGFTGEPFF. The CDR3 bases are TGCGCCAGCAGCTTGGAGGGGGCCGGATTCACCGGGGAGCCGTTTTTT. The full variable domain, in which reference TRBV5-1 and TRBJ2-2 provide the parts outside the CDR3, is KAGVTQTPRYLIKTRGQQVTLSCSPISGHRSVSWYQQTPGQGLQFLFEYFSETQRNKGNFPGRFSGRQFSNSRSEMNVSTLELGDSALYLCASSLEGAGFTGEPFFGEGSRLTVL.

On this clonotype: A clone one base away is much larger, so this may be a read error. The V gene is TRBV27, the J gene TRBJ2-1; tentative D call: TRBD2 (5 bases). CDR1 is MNHEY and CDR2 is SMNVEV in the germline V gene (reference sequence). The CDR3 covers 16 residues. Trimming took off 4 bases at V and 6 bases at J, with 19 bases between the two ends. The CDR3 nucleotides are TGTGCCAGCAGTTCCCCCGGTAGCGCTACCTGCAATGAGCAGTTCTTC. The encoded protein is CASSSPGSATCNEQFF.

A note on this clonotype: A much larger clone lies one base from this, so it may be a read error. V is TRBV2 and J is TRBJ2-7; D remains unclear. The CDR3 runs to 12 residues. CDR1 and CDR2 from the germline V gene are SNHLY and FYNNEI. Trimming took 3 bases from V and 2 from J, leaving 5 bases between them. The CDR3 DNA sequence: TGTGCCAGCAGTGACGCCCCCTACGAGCAGTACTTC. It encodes CASSDAPYEQYF.

The table lists this clonotype with many counts. V gene TRBV6-6 combines with J gene TRBJ1-1, with D maybe TRBD1 (6 bases). The CDR3 length is 13 residues. The V and J ends lost 2 bases and 6 bases respectively, with 10 bases between them. Germline CDR1 reads MNHNY; CDR2 reads SVGAGI (reference sequence). DNA for the CDR3: TGTGCCAGCAGTTACGAAGGGGGTGCTGAAGCTTTCTTT. This gives the protein CASSYEGGAEAFF.

The chain has TRBV7-2 and TRBJ2-1, with unresolved D. Germline V gene lookup returns CDR1 SGHTA and CDR2 FQGNSA. V was clipped by 3 bases and J by 0 bases, with 12 bases between them. The CDR3 is made up of 16 amino acids. CDR3 coding DNA: TGTGCCAGCAGCTTTGATCTGACCCACTCCTACAATGAGCAGTTCTTC. This sequence encodes CASSFDLTHSYNEQFF.

The sample holds a few counts of this clonotype. This sequence joins TRBV20-1 and TRBJ1-5; D perhaps matches TRBD1 (6 bases). Trimming cost V 6 bases and J 4 bases, with 13 bases left between them. The germline V gene encodes CDR1 DFQATT and CDR2 SNEGSKA (reference sequence). The CDR3 is made up of 13 amino acids. In DNA form, the CDR3 reads TGCAGTGCAGGCGGGACATTTAATCAGCCCCAGCATTTT. Its translation: CSAGGTFNQPQHF.

The chain links TRBV20-1 to TRBJ2-5; D may be TRBD1 (6 bases). V dropped 0 bases and J dropped 5 bases, with 16 bases sitting between them. The CDR3 is 15 residues long. Germline V gene lookup returns CDR1 DFQATT and CDR2 SNEGSKA (reference sequence). The CDR3 DNA sequence: TGCAGTGCTAGAGATCGACAGGCCTTAGGGGAGACCCAGTACTTC. Amino acids: CSARDRQALGETQYF.

The genes are TRBV19 and TRBJ2-1; 10 nucleotides match TRBD2. With V trimmed by 7 bases and J by 0 bases, 6 bases remained unmatched. CDR3 length: 16 amino acids. CDR1 is LNHDA, CDR2 SQIVND, per germline (reference sequence). This CDR3 is CASKGLAASSYNEQFF. The CDR3 DNA reads as TGTGCCAGTAAAGGACTAGCGGCGAGCTCCTACAATGAGCAGTTCTTC.

The rearrangement joins TRBV12-3 or TRBV12-4 to TRBJ1-1; D is ambiguous. This CDR3 is 14 amino acids long. V dropped 6 bases and J dropped 1 base, with 12 bases sitting between them. For the CDR3, the DNA is TGTGCCAGCAGCCCACGGGTTGGGAACACTGAAGCTTTCTTT. Translated: CASSPRVGNTEAFF.

In this sample, this clonotype turned up many times. The chain employs TRBV6-1 and TRBJ2-7; possibly TRBD2 for D (5 bases). Trimming removed 5 bases at V and 4 bases at J, with 12 bases between. Germline V gene sequence: CDR1 MNHNS, CDR2 SASEGT. The CDR3 covers 13 residues. CDR3 loop: CASSIGNGYEQYF. The CDR3 DNA sequence: TGTGCCAGCAGTATCGGGAATGGGTACGAGCAGTACTTC.

The rearrangement joins TRBV5-1 to TRBJ1-4, with a tentative D call TRBD1 (5 bases). This CDR3 contains 14 residues. The V and J ends lost 2 bases and 3 bases respectively, with 8 bases between them. The germline V gene encodes CDR1 SGHRS and CDR2 YFSETQ. This chain's CDR3 is CASSFREPNEKLFF. Here the CDR3 DNA reads TGCGCCAGCAGCTTCAGGGAACCTAATGAAAAACTGTTTTTT.

This clonotype has at least ten counts. The chain recombines TRBV12-3 or TRBV12-4 with TRBJ2-1, with 9 bases identical to TRBD2. The CDR3 is 15 residues long. The V segment lost 8 bases and the J segment 9 bases; nucleotides outside the gene matches: 14. CDR3: CASAVAGAHISEQFF. CDR3 DNA sequence: TGTGCCAGCGCTGTAGCGGGGGCCCATATAAGTGAGCAGTTCTTC.

This clonotype was seen only a few times. V and J are TRBV24-1 and TRBJ2-3, with a tentative D call TRBD2 (6 bases). CDR3 length: 15 residues. Trimming took 4 bases from V and 4 from J, leaving 14 bases between them. Per the germline V gene, CDR1 is KGHDR and CDR2 is SFDVKD. CDR3 sequence: CATSEGGRPPDTQYF. DNA of the CDR3: TGTGCCACCAGTGAGGGAGGACGCCCTCCAGATACGCAGTATTTT.

This clonotype was counted a few times. The gene calls are TRBV5-5 and TRBJ2-2; D is perhaps TRBD2 (5 bases). The CDR3 runs 13 residues. The germline CDR1 and CDR2 sequences are SGHKS and YYEKEE (reference sequence). V dropped 0 bases and J dropped 14 bases, with 14 bases sitting between them. The CDR3 sequence: CASSLDEGRGLFF. DNA of the CDR3: TGTGCCAGCAGCTTGGATGAGGGCCGGGGTCTGTTTTTT.

This rearrangement joins TRBV9 to TRBJ1-2; no definite D call. The V end was cut by 7 bases, the J end by 7 bases, with 20 bases between. The CDR3 is 14 amino acids. The germline CDR1 and CDR2 sequences are SGDLS and YYNGEE. The CDR3: CASSQAARPGGYTF. CDR3 DNA: TGTGCCAGCTCTCAGGCAGCCCGGCCCGGTGGCTACACCTTC.

Many counts were recorded for this clonotype. The gene calls are TRBV6-1 and TRBJ2-5, with 13 bases matching TRBD2. Per germline, CDR1 MNHNS and CDR2 SASEGT. V was pared by 5 bases and J by 1 base, with 10 bases of the junction left unmatched. The CDR3 contains 18 residues. For the CDR3, the DNA is TGTGCCAGCAGTCTAAGACTAGCGGGGGGACCGTTCCAAGAGACCCAGTACTTC. Its translation is CASSLRLAGGPFQETQYF.

Many counts were recorded for this clonotype. The genes are TRBV20-1 and TRBJ2-1, with 13 nucleotides matching TRBD2. Per germline, CDR1 DFQATT and CDR2 SNEGSKA (reference sequence). This CDR3 has 14 amino acids. V shed 5 bases, J shed 8 bases, and the junction held 6 bases outside the gene matches. CDR3 sequence reads: CSAATSGGAYEQFF. CDR3 bases: TGCAGTGCTGCAACTAGCGGGGGGGCCTATGAGCAGTTCTTC.